The entry below gives a single T cell receptor beta chain sequence along with its context. The sample belongs to a study of OX40 agonist ivuxolimab in advanced cancers. Across the whole study: As their treatment, patients were administered ivuxolimab, an agonistic anti-OX40 (CD134) antibody. Cohort: approximately 79% men, mean age 60, aged about 20 to 90. Prior anti-PD-1, anti-PD-L1 or anti-CTLA-4 therapy did not bar entry, and 30% to 40% had some.

Looked up from germline, CDR1 is SGHRS and CDR2 is YFSETQ. The ends were cut back, 2 bases at V and 4 bases at J, with 12 bases in the middle. The CDR3 is 14 residues long. The method was immunoSEQ multiplex PCR; TCRdb's version includes in-frame clones alone and lacks a portion of them. The sample lists around 51,000 clones; almost 90% were seen once. V and J are TRBV5-1 and TRBJ2-5; D remains unclear. The receptor was derived from an adult with an advanced solid tumor such as melanoma, head and neck, liver or kidney cancer. The source material was CD4+ or CD8+ T cells sorted from blood, sampled in a trial of the OX40 agonist ivuxolimab. This chain's CDR3 is CASSLAGEGETQYF. CDR3 DNA sequence: TGCGCCAGCAGCTTAGCTGGGGAAGGAGAGACCCAGTACTTC.